Shown below are 20 T cell receptor beta chains from a single sample sequenced in a study of T cell changes during pregnancy in multiple sclerosis. Sequenced by immunoSEQ multiplex PCR; TCRdb stores in-frame clones only, minus some. The table records some 80,000 clones, more than 80% of them present only once. Material: peripheral blood, obtained in the first trimester of pregnancy. All receptors come from a female donor in good health, enrolled as a control in a pregnancy study.

The J gene is TRBJ1-1, the V gene TRBV5-1; 7 nucleotides match TRBD1. V shed 2 bases and J 4 bases; nucleotides not matched to a gene: 2. This CDR3 has 13 residues. In germline, CDR1 is SGHRS, CDR2 YFSETQ. The CDR3, as DNA: TGCGCCAGCAGCTTACAGGGGAGCACTGAAGCTTTCTTT. It yields the protein CASSLQGSTEAFF.

CDR3 protein: CASSHSGQIQETQYF. The CDR3 nucleotides read TGTGCCAGCAGTCATTCTGGACAGATCCAAGAGACCCAGTACTTC. The chain carries TRBV6-4 and TRBJ2-5, with D maybe TRBD1 (6 bases). This CDR3 spans 15 amino acids. V was clipped by 5 bases and J by 1 base, with 14 bases between them. CDR1 and CDR2 (germline): MRHNA, SNTAGT.

This chain joins TRBV19 and TRBJ1-1; maybe TRBD1 (6 bases). Deletions cut 6 bases from V and 2 bases from J, with 7 bases between. This CDR3 has 12 amino acids. Germline V gene sequence: CDR1 LNHDA, CDR2 SQIVND (reference sequence). The CDR3 DNA is TGTGCCAGTAGGACAGGTAACACTGAAGCTTTCTTT. Translating gives CASRTGNTEAFF.

The rearrangement uses TRBV5-1 and TRBJ2-7, with 10 bases aligning to TRBD2. CDR3 length: 14 amino acids. CDR1 and CDR2 from the germline V gene are SGHRS and YFSETQ. V shed 4 bases and J 6 bases; nucleotides not matched to a gene: 7. The CDR3 DNA reads as TGCGCCAGCAGCACTGGGACTAGCGCAGGCGAGCAGTACTTC. It specifies CASSTGTSAGEQYF. Full variable domain (rest looked up from reference TRBV5-1 and TRBJ2-7): KAGVTQTPRYLIKTRGQQVTLSCSPISGHRSVSWYQQTPGQGLQFLFEYFSETQRNKGNFPGRFSGRQFSNSRSEMNVSTLELGDSALYLCASSTGTSAGEQYFGPGTRLTVT.

This clone showed up just once. The chain joins TRBV4-2 to TRBJ2-5; 10 bases line up with TRBD2. Germline V gene data show CDR1 as LGHNA and CDR2 as YNFKEQ. The V gene end was trimmed by 2 bases and the J gene end by 5 bases; junction bases not matched to a gene: 8. This CDR3 has 16 residues. CDR3 in amino acids: CASSQQAGGRMETQYF. The CDR3 nucleotides are TGTGCCAGCAGCCAACAAGCGGGGGGGCGTATGGAGACCCAGTACTTC.

The gene calls are TRBV6-1 and TRBJ1-5; 9 nucleotides align to TRBD1. CDR1 is MNHNS, CDR2 SASEGT, per germline. This CDR3 spans 13 amino acids. The junction had 2 bases not matched to a gene; V was cut back by 7 bases and J by 4 bases. CDR3 in DNA: TGTGCCAGCATGGGGACAGGGAATCAGCCCCAGCATTTT. Translating it yields CASMGTGNQPQHF.

The chain combines TRBV11-2 with TRBJ2-5, with D possibly TRBD2 on 6 matching bases. The V gene's germline CDR1 is SGHAT and CDR2 FQNNGV. V dropped 3 bases and J dropped 5 bases, with 16 bases sitting between them. CDR3 length equals 15 residues. The CDR3 region is CASSFGTLRAETQYF. The CDR3 nucleotides are TGTGCCAGCAGCTTTGGGACTTTACGGGCGGAGACCCAGTACTTC.

J is TRBJ2-5 and V is TRBV27, with 7 bases identical to TRBD2. V shed 1 base and J 6 bases; nucleotides not matched to a gene: 17. Germline-derived CDR1 and CDR2 are MNHEY and SMNVEV (reference sequence). CDR3 length equals 18 residues. CDR3 nucleotides: TGTGCCAGCAGTTTATATCCCCCTGGGACTAAGGGGCTAAAGACCCAGTACTTC. This encodes CASSLYPPGTKGLKTQYF.

The chain is built from TRBV4-3 and TRBJ2-3; D is unclear. The ends were cut back, 3 bases at V and 5 bases at J, with 18 bases in the middle. This CDR3 is built from 16 residues. Germline V gene data show CDR1 as LGHNA and CDR2 as YSLEER. As DNA, the CDR3 is TGCGCCAGCAGCCATCACAGCCGCGCCCGGCAAGATACGCAGTATTTT. Protein product: CASSHHSRARQDTQYF.

This clone was seen only once. The V call is TRBV4-2, the J call TRBJ1-5; tentatively, D is TRBD1 (6 bases). The CDR3 is made up of 15 amino acids. CDR1 is LGHNA and CDR2 is YNFKEQ in the germline V gene. With 0 bases removed from V and 5 bases from J, the gap between germline ends came to 11 bases. The CDR3 sequence is CASSQEGQNYQPQHF. CDR3 sequence (DNA): TGTGCCAGCAGCCAAGAAGGACAGAATTATCAGCCCCAGCATTTT.

V and J are TRBV6-4 and TRBJ2-3, with 9 bases matching TRBD2. This CDR3 has 14 amino acids. CDR1 is MRHNA and CDR2 is SNTAGT in the germline V gene. V lost 8 bases to trimming and J lost 6 bases; unmatched junction nucleotides: 9. CDR3 sequence reads: CASGIAGERDTQYF. In nucleotides, the CDR3 is TGTGCCAGCGGGATAGCGGGGGAGAGGGATACGCAGTATTTT.

The V call is TRBV19, the J call TRBJ1-1; no definite D call. Trimming removed 2 bases at V and 6 bases at J, with 10 bases between. Germline CDR1 LNHDA, CDR2 SQIVND (reference sequence). The CDR3 runs to 13 residues. CDR3 nucleotide sequence: TGTGCCAGTAGTATATCGGGAAACGCTGAAGCTTTCTTT. Its protein product is CASSISGNAEAFF.

The rearrangement links TRBV25-1 to TRBJ2-1, with D possibly matching TRBD1 (7 bases). Germline V CDR1 and CDR2: MGHDK, SYGVNS. Trimming left V 8 bases short and J 3 bases short, with 14 bases between. The CDR3 is 14 amino acids. Here the CDR3 DNA reads TGTGCCAGCCAGCAGGGGGGATACTACAATGAGCAGTTCTTC. Translated, it gives CASQQGGYYNEQFF. Combining the CDR3 with reference TRBV25-1 and TRBJ2-1 gives the whole variable domain EADIYQTPRYLVIGTGKKITLECSQTMGHDKMYWYQQDPGMELHLIHYSYGVNSTEKGDLSSESTVSRIRTEHFPLTLESARPSHTSQYLCASQQGGYYNEQFFGPGTRLTVL.

The gene calls are TRBV6-5 and TRBJ1-3; tentative D call: TRBD1 (5 bases). Per the germline V gene, CDR1 is MNHEY and CDR2 is SVGAGI. The V end lost 6 bases, the J end lost 0 bases, and 12 bases lay between the germline ends. The CDR3 is 15 amino acids. The DNA of the CDR3 is TGTGCCAGCAGCCGACAGCCGCCCTCTGGAAACACCATATATTTT. Translating it yields CASSRQPPSGNTIYF.

This clone was found once. This chain connects TRBV28 to TRBJ1-1; no reliable D call. CDR1 and CDR2 from the germline V gene are MDHEN and SYDVKM. V lost 7 bases to trimming and J lost 0 bases, with 3 bases between them. The length of the CDR3 is 11 residues. The CDR3 spells CASTMNTEAFF. The CDR3, as DNA: TGTGCCAGCACAATGAACACTGAAGCTTTCTTT.

The table lists this clone with a count of one. V gene TRBV7-6 combines with J gene TRBJ1-3; no clear D. The germline V gene has CDR1 SGHVS and CDR2 FNYEAQ. This CDR3 is 13 amino acids long. V lost 5 bases and J 4 bases, leaving 9 bases between the germline ends. CDR3 sequence: CASSGSRGNTIYF. CDR3 nucleotides: TGTGCCAGCAGCGGGAGCAGGGGAAACACCATATATTTT.

Only one count was recorded for this clone. The chain employs TRBV2 and TRBJ2-7; 10 nucleotides align to TRBD1. Germline V lookup: CDR1 SNHLY, CDR2 FYNNEI. The CDR3 consists of 15 residues. V shed 6 bases and J 0 bases; nucleotides not matched to a gene: 5. The CDR3 DNA reads as TGTGCCAGCAGCACTGGACAGGGGGACTCCTACGAGCAGTACTTC. Residues: CASSTGQGDSYEQYF.

V gene TRBV5-4 combines with J gene TRBJ2-7; 11 positions match TRBD2. V was pared by 4 bases and J by 3 bases, with 3 bases of the junction left unmatched. CDR1 SGHNT and CDR2 YYREEE come from the germline V gene (reference sequence). The CDR3 covers 14 residues. The CDR3 bases are TGTGCCAGCAGCACGGGACTAGCGGTCTACGAGCAGTACTTC. Amino acid sequence: CASSTGLAVYEQYF.

The rearrangement uses TRBV7-2 and TRBJ1-6, with 7 bases identical to TRBD1. The CDR3 extends over 14 amino acids. Germline trimming cut 6 bases from V and 6 bases from J; bases unmatched to any gene: 5. Germline values: CDR1 SGHTA, CDR2 FQGNSA. The CDR3 region is CASRAGQFNSPLHF. The CDR3 nucleotides are TGTGCCAGCAGGGCGGGACAGTTTAATTCACCCCTCCACTTT.

V is TRBV20-1 and J is TRBJ1-4, with a weak D call TRBD1 (6 bases). The CDR3 length is 11 residues. CDR1 DFQATT and CDR2 SNEGSKA come from the germline V gene (reference sequence). V was shortened by 4 bases and J by 8 bases, with 8 bases between the two germline ends. The CDR3 coding sequence is TGCAGTGCTAAGACAGGAGAAAAACTGTTTTTT. As protein: CSAKTGEKLFF.